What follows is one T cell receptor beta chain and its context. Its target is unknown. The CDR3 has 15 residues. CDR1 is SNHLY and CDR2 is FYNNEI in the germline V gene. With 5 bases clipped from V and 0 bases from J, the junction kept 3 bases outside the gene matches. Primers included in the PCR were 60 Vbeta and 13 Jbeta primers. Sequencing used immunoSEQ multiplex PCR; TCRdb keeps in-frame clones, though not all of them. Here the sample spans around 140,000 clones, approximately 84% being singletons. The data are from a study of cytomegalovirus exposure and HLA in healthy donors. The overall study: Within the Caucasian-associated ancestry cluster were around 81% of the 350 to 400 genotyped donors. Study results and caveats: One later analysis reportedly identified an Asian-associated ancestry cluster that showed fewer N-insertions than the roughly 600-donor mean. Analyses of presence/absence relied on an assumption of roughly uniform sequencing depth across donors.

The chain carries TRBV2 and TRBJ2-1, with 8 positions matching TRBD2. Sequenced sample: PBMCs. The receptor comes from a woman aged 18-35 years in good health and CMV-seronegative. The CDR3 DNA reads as TGTGCCAGCAGTCAGAGCGGGAGCTCCTACAATGAGCAGTTCTTC. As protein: CASSQSGSSYNEQFF.